This TCR beta chain comes out of a study of cytomegalovirus exposure and HLA in healthy donors. Regarding the study as a whole: According to a later analysis, most TCR beta chains associated with CMV appeared HLA-restricted.

The PCR employed 60 Vbeta primers together with 13 Jbeta primers. Sequencing was performed with immunoSEQ multiplex PCR; in TCRdb, only in-frame clones are kept and a portion is missing. The sample lists over 95,000 clones; around two thirds were seen once. Points on this clone: What it recognizes is unknown.

The germline V and J ends were trimmed by 3 bases and 2 bases, with 11 bases remaining between them. Germline assignment: CDR1 MDHEN and CDR2 SYDVKM. The CDR3 is made up of 14 amino acids. The sequencing sample was made of PBMCs. This sequence originates from a human donor in good health. The rearrangement links TRBV28 to TRBJ2-7, with D perhaps matching TRBD1 (6 bases). CDR3 nucleotide sequence: TGTGCCAGCAGTTTTAACAGGGCAACCTACGAGCAGTACTTC. This gives the protein CASSFNRATYEQYF.